The 32 T cell receptor beta chains listed next were all sequenced from one sample in a study of Ad26.COV2.S vaccination and SARS-CoV-2 variants. Produced via immunoSEQ multiplex PCR; TCRdb's table is partial and in-frame only. The sample holds approximately 420,000 clones, around 87% seen once. Documented treatment: 19 received Ad26.COV2.S at low or high dose, single or two shots; a few received placebo; per-sample allocation not given. Sampling occurred on day 63 after the first vaccine or placebo injection. This specimen was peripheral blood, taken in a trial of Ad26.COV2.S vaccine versus placebo. These receptors were obtained from a person aged 18 to 65 who received the Ad26.COV2.S COVID-19 vaccine or a placebo.

CDR3: CASSQPDNQPQHF. The CDR3 region has the DNA TGTGCCTCCAGCCAACCTGACAATCAGCCCCAGCATTTT. V usage is TRBV10-3 and J usage is TRBJ1-5; D not certain. CDR1 ENHRY and CDR2 SYGVKD come from the germline V gene. Trimming stripped 11 bases from V and 3 bases from J, with 14 bases between. This CDR3 is built from 13 residues.

This clone was detected only once. The rearrangement links TRBV19 to TRBJ1-2; D may be TRBD1 (5 bases). CDR3 length equals 14 residues. Germline loops: CDR1 LNHDA, CDR2 SQIVND (reference sequence). Trimming pared 2 bases from V and 14 bases from J, leaving 21 bases between. CDR3 region: CASSISALGPASTF. CDR3 DNA sequence: TGTGCCAGTAGTATAAGCGCGTTGGGGCCCGCGTCTACCTTC.

This clone appeared once. This chain links TRBV9 with TRBJ2-7; D gene unclear. The CDR3 length is 15 residues. Germline lookup yields CDR1 SGDLS and CDR2 YYNGEE. V dropped 0 bases and J dropped 5 bases, with 15 bases sitting between them. The CDR3 DNA is TGTGCCAGCAGCGTAGAATCCAGGTGGGTGGACGAGCAGTACTTC. It codes for CASSVESRWVDEQYF.

This chain joins TRBV6-5 and TRBJ2-3; D assignment may be TRBD1 or TRBD2 (6 bases each). The CDR3 covers 14 residues. V lost 7 bases and J lost 1, with 12 bases in between. The germline gives CDR1 MNHEY, CDR2 SVGAGI. The CDR3 region has the DNA TGTGCCAGCACCCGGGGGCAAGGCACAGATACGCAGTATTTT. Translation gives CASTRGQGTDTQYF.

The V gene is TRBV30, the J gene TRBJ1-1; D unresolved. From germline, CDR1 is GTSNPN and CDR2 SVGIG (reference sequence). With 1 base removed from V and 1 base from J, the gap between germline ends came to 4 bases. The CDR3 covers 12 residues. This CDR3 reads CAWSATNTEAFF. The CDR3 nucleotides read TGTGCCTGGAGTGCGACGAACACTGAAGCTTTCTTT.

The chain carries TRBV28 and TRBJ1-3; 10 bases agree with TRBD1. CDR3 size: 14 residues. V shed 5 bases, J shed 8 bases, and the junction held 6 bases outside the gene matches. CDR1 and CDR2 (germline): MDHEN, SYDVKM. The CDR3 nucleotides read TGTGCCAGCAGTACCCGGGACAGGGGTCACACCATATATTTT. Protein product: CASSTRDRGHTIYF.

This rearrangement joins TRBV29-1 to TRBJ1-1; no firm D call. V lost 2 bases and J 1 base, leaving 8 bases between the germline ends. Germline lookup yields CDR1 SQVTM and CDR2 ANQGSEA. The CDR3 is 13 residues long. Here the CDR3 DNA reads TGCAGCGTTGAATCCCATGGGAACACTGAAGCTTTCTTT. Protein: CSVESHGNTEAFF.

The rearrangement links TRBV27 to TRBJ2-7; the match to TRBD1 covers 7 bases. V trimming: 5 bases; J trimming: 2 bases; junction bases outside the gene matches: 12. The germline V gene has CDR1 MNHEY and CDR2 SMNVEV (reference sequence). This CDR3 has 16 amino acids. CDR3 loop: CASSPTPGTATYEQYF. In DNA, the CDR3 is TGTGCCAGCAGTCCCACCCCAGGGACAGCAACCTACGAGCAGTACTTC.

This chain joins TRBV6-2 or TRBV6-3 and TRBJ2-1; possibly TRBD1 for D (6 bases). CDR1 is MNHEY, CDR2 SVGEGT, per germline. With 6 bases removed from V and 12 bases from J, the gap between germline ends came to 18 bases. This CDR3 is built from 13 residues. CDR3 sequence: CASSELRTEGQFF. The CDR3 DNA follows: TGTGCCAGCAGCGAACTTAGGACAGAGGGGCAGTTCTTC.

The V gene is TRBV27, the J gene TRBJ2-7; TRBD1 aligns across 10 bases. This CDR3 is built from 17 residues. With V trimmed by 0 bases and J by 2 bases, 7 bases remained unmatched. CDR1 MNHEY and CDR2 SMNVEV come from the germline V gene (reference sequence). The CDR3 reads CASSLSRQGAGTYEQYF. The DNA of the CDR3 is TGTGCCAGCAGTTTATCTCGACAGGGGGCTGGGACCTACGAGCAGTACTTC.

V and J are TRBV19 and TRBJ1-5; 8 bases match TRBD1. The trim removed 6 bases at V and 5 bases at J, leaving 3 bases unmatched. This CDR3 has 13 amino acids. CDR1 and CDR2 from the germline V gene are LNHDA and SQIVND (reference sequence). The CDR3: CASSGQGYQPQHF. CDR3 bases: TGTGCCAGTAGCGGACAGGGTTATCAGCCCCAGCATTTT. Full variable domain (rest looked up from reference TRBV19 and TRBJ1-5): DGGITQSPKYLFRKEGQNVTLSCEQNLNHDAMYWYRQDPGQGLRLIYYSQIVNDFQKGDIAEGYSVSREKKESFPLTVTSAQKNPTAFYLCASSGQGYQPQHFGDGTRLSIL.

This clone is a singleton in its sample. The V gene is TRBV11-2, the J gene TRBJ1-3, with TRBD1 matching 8 bases. This CDR3 contains 15 residues. Germline V gives CDR1 SGHAT, CDR2 FQNNGV. Trimming took 7 bases from V and 1 from J; bases not matched to a gene: 6. In nucleotides, the CDR3 is TGTGCCAGCACTCGGACAGGGCGTTCTGGAAACACCATATATTTT. It yields the protein CASTRTGRSGNTIYF.

The V call is TRBV2, the J call TRBJ1-2; the D is unclear. Trimming shortened V by 4 bases and J by 0 bases, and 9 bases separated the two germline ends. Germline V gene sequence: CDR1 SNHLY, CDR2 FYNNEI. The CDR3 is 14 amino acids. The CDR3 loop reads CASSVYSTNYGYTF. The CDR3 nucleotides read TGTGCCAGCAGTGTATACTCAACTAACTATGGCTACACCTTC.

The rearrangement uses TRBV7-2 and TRBJ2-7; TRBD1 aligns across 9 bases. CDR1 is SGHTA and CDR2 is FQGNSA in the germline V gene. Trimming at V came to 2 bases and at J to 0 bases, leaving 11 bases not matched to a gene. CDR3 length: 18 residues. CDR3 DNA sequence: TGTGCCAGCAGCTTAATCGGTACAGGGGGCGAGAGCTCCTACGAGCAGTACTTC. It specifies CASSLIGTGGESSYEQYF.

V usage is TRBV28 and J usage is TRBJ1-4, with unresolved D. V was pared by 7 bases and J by 8 bases, with 11 bases between. This CDR3 spans 12 amino acids. Germline CDR1 reads MDHEN; CDR2 reads SYDVKM. Here the CDR3 DNA reads TGTGCCAGCAAATCTGGTAACGAAAAACTGTTTTTT. Protein product: CASKSGNEKLFF. The variable domain in full, with the rest retrieved from reference TRBV28 and TRBJ1-4, is DVKVTQSSRYLVKRTGEKVFLECVQDMDHENMFWYRQDPGLGLRLIYFSYDVKMKEKGDIPEGYSVSREKKERFSLILESASTNQTSMYLCASKSGNEKLFFGSGTQLSVL.

The rearrangement joins TRBV9 to TRBJ2-2; TRBD1 might be the D (5 bases). This CDR3 spans 16 amino acids. CDR1 SGDLS and CDR2 YYNGEE come from the germline V gene. V gave up 5 bases and J gave up 7 bases, with 21 bases separating them. The CDR3 loop is CASRPNTAPGHGELFF. The CDR3 DNA sequence: TGTGCCAGCAGACCTAATACTGCTCCAGGGCACGGGGAGCTGTTTTTT.

The chain has TRBV29-1 and TRBJ1-2; D perhaps matches TRBD1 (5 bases). The CDR3 loop spans 13 amino acids. Looked up from germline, CDR1 is SQVTM and CDR2 is ANQGSEA. V lost 7 bases and J 6 bases, leaving 18 bases between the germline ends. CDR3 sequence: CSAQPGASNGYTF. In nucleotides, the CDR3 is TGCAGCGCCCAGCCCGGGGCTAGTAATGGCTACACCTTC. The full variable domain, in which reference TRBV29-1 and TRBJ1-2 provide the parts outside the CDR3, is SAVISQKPSRDICQRGTSLTIQCQVDSQVTMMFWYRQQPGQSLTLIATANQGSEATYESGFVIDKFPISRPNLTFSTLTVSNMSPEDSSIYLCSAQPGASNGYTFGSGTRLTVV.

This clone has a single count. The V gene is TRBV10-2, the J gene TRBJ2-7; D remains ambiguous. This CDR3 contains 14 residues. Germline CDR1 and CDR2: WSHSY and SAAADI. V lost 4 bases to trimming and J lost 6 bases, with 16 bases between them. The chain's CDR3 is CASSGSLVLGEQYF. In nucleotides, the CDR3 is TGCGCCAGCAGTGGGTCTTTGGTACTCGGCGAGCAGTACTTC.

The rearrangement joins TRBV3-1 (or the pseudogene TRBV3-2) to TRBJ2-1; D perhaps matches TRBD2 (6 bases). Germline CDR1 reads LGHDT; CDR2 reads YNNKEL (reference sequence). The CDR3 has 13 residues. Trimming pared 5 bases from V and 11 bases from J, leaving 16 bases between. The CDR3 sequence is CASSTRLVPQQFF. DNA of the CDR3: TGTGCCAGCAGCACCCGACTAGTCCCTCAGCAGTTCTTC.

The V gene is TRBV7-8, the J gene TRBJ2-2, with a possible D match to TRBD2 (6 bases). V was cut by 5 bases and J by 7 bases, with 17 bases left in between. Germline CDR1 SGHVS, CDR2 FQNEAQ. The length of the CDR3 is 15 residues. CDR3 sequence reads: CASSLGGRSIGELFF. CDR3 nucleotide sequence: TGTGCCAGCAGCCTAGGAGGGCGTAGTATCGGGGAGCTGTTTTTT.

The gene calls are TRBV20-1 and TRBJ2-3, with 8 bases lining up with TRBD2. Germline V gene data show CDR1 as DFQATT and CDR2 as SNEGSKA (reference sequence). The J segment lost 2 bases and the V segment lost 3 bases, leaving 7 bases of the junction unmatched. The CDR3 length is 15 residues. In DNA form, the CDR3 reads TGCAGTGCTAGTAAGAAGCGGGGGACCACAGATACGCAGTATTTT. Residues: CSASKKRGTTDTQYF.

V gene TRBV7-9 combines with J gene TRBJ1-2, with D maybe TRBD1 (5 bases). Trimming cost V 5 bases and J 2 bases, with 12 bases left between them. Per the germline V gene, CDR1 is SEHNR and CDR2 is FQNEAQ (reference sequence). The CDR3 length is 14 residues. The CDR3 region is CASSPWDENYGYTF. The DNA for the CDR3 is TGTGCCAGCAGCCCGTGGGACGAAAACTATGGCTACACCTTC.

This sequence joins TRBV21-1 and TRBJ2-4; TRBD1, the table's D call, was not compared with the DNA. TRBV21-1 is an annotated pseudogene. The CDR3 runs 13 residues. The CDR3, as DNA: TGTGCCAGCAGCACCAGGGCCAAAAACATTCAGTACTTC. Translation: CASSTRAKNIQYF.

This clone appeared a few times. CDR3 loop: CASSPGPGQNYGYTF. The CDR3 bases are TGTGCCAGCAGCCCCGGTCCGGGACAGAACTATGGCTACACCTTC. The chain is built from TRBV7-3 and TRBJ1-2; the match to TRBD1 covers 7 bases. Germline V gene data show CDR1 as SGHTA and CDR2 as FQGTGA. CDR3 length: 15 amino acids. V dropped 5 bases and J dropped 2; count of bases not matched to a gene: 8.

The chain links TRBV6-5 to TRBJ1-4; D remains ambiguous. Trimming took off 0 bases at V and 7 bases at J, with 15 bases between the two ends. Germline assignment: CDR1 MNHEY and CDR2 SVGAGI. The CDR3 totals 16 residues. The CDR3 DNA reads as TGTGCCAGCAGTTACTCGCGAACTTCGACGGTTGAAAAACTGTTTTTT. It encodes CASSYSRTSTVEKLFF.

The chain's CDR3 is CASSLRASESTDTQYF. Written as DNA, the CDR3 is TGCGCCAGCAGCCTGAGGGCTAGCGAGAGCACAGATACGCAGTATTTT. The chain has TRBV5-1 and TRBJ2-3; maybe TRBD2 (6 bases). Between the trimmed V and J ends, which lost 4 bases and 0 bases, there was a span of 15 bases. CDR3 size: 16 residues. The germline V gene encodes CDR1 SGHRS and CDR2 YFSETQ.

The rearrangement joins TRBV18 to TRBJ2-3; 7 bases match TRBD1. Looked up from germline, CDR1 is KGHSH and CDR2 is LQKENI. V shed 3 bases and J 5 bases; nucleotides not matched to a gene: 5. The CDR3 is 14 amino acids. The CDR3 sequence is CASSPGQARDTQYF. The DNA of the CDR3 is TGTGCCAGCTCACCTGGACAGGCTAGAGATACGCAGTATTTT.

This chain joins TRBV28 and TRBJ1-6; possible D gene TRBD1, 5 bases. Trimming left V 2 bases short and J 7 bases short, with 9 bases between. Per germline, CDR1 MDHEN and CDR2 SYDVKM. The CDR3 consists of 14 residues. The CDR3 bases are TGTGCCAGCAGTTTAACAGGATTAAATTCACCCCTCCACTTT. Residues: CASSLTGLNSPLHF.

The V gene is TRBV10-3, the J gene TRBJ2-2; 7 nucleotides line up with TRBD2. CDR3 length equals 15 residues. V shed 2 bases, J shed 0 bases, and the junction held 0 bases outside the gene matches. Germline V gives CDR1 ENHRY, CDR2 SYGVKD. This CDR3 reads CAISELAANTGELFF. The DNA for the CDR3 is TGTGCCATCAGTGAGCTAGCGGCGAACACCGGGGAGCTGTTTTTT.

The chain uses TRBV19 and TRBJ2-7, with 9 bases that match TRBD1. The trim removed 9 bases at V and 0 bases at J, leaving 3 bases unmatched. The CDR3 is made up of 13 amino acids. Germline V CDR1 and CDR2: LNHDA, SQIVND (reference sequence). CDR3 DNA sequence: TGTGCCAGCGCGACAGGGGGCTCCTACGAGCAGTACTTC. This codes for CASATGGSYEQYF.

V usage is TRBV4-3 and J usage is TRBJ1-4; no firm D call. Deletions cut 0 bases from V and 8 bases from J, with 16 bases between. The CDR3 has 16 residues. Looked up from germline, CDR1 is LGHNA and CDR2 is YSLEER. The CDR3 region is CASSQDWTRAGEKLFF. For the CDR3, the DNA is TGCGCCAGCAGCCAAGATTGGACTAGGGCGGGGGAAAAACTGTTTTTT.

The chain joins TRBV7-9 to TRBJ1-1; D not certain. Deletions cut 1 base from V and 11 bases from J, with 14 bases between. The CDR3 runs 13 residues. The germline V gene encodes CDR1 SEHNR and CDR2 FQNEAQ (reference sequence). The CDR3 reads CASSLVPGDHAFF. CDR3 DNA sequence: TGTGCCAGCAGCTTAGTCCCAGGAGATCATGCTTTCTTT.